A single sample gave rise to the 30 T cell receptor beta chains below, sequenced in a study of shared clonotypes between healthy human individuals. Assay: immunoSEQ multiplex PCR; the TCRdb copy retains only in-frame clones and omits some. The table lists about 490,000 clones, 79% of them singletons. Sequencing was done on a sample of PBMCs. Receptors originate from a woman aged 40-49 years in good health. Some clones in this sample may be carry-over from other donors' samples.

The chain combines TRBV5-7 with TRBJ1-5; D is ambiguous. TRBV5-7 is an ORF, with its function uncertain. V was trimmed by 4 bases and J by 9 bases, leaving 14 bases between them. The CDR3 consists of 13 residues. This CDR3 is CASSVGLLGPQHF. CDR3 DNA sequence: TGTGCCAGCAGCGTGGGCCTACTGGGGCCCCAGCATTTT.

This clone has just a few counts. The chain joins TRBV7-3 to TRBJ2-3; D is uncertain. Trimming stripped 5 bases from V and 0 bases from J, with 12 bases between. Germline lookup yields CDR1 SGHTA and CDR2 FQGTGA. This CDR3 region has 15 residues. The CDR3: CASSQQSSSTDTQYF. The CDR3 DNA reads TGTGCCAGCAGCCAGCAATCCTCCAGCACAGATACGCAGTATTTT.

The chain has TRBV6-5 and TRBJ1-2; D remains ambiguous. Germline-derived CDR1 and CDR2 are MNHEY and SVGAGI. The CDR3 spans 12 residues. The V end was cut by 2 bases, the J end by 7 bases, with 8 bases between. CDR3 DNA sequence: TGTGCCAGCAGTTACACGGAGGGTGGCTACACCTTC. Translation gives CASSYTEGGYTF.

In DNA, the CDR3 is TGCGCCAGCAGCTTGGACGGGACACCTCCCTACGAGCAGTACTTC. This encodes CASSLDGTPPYEQYF. The genes are TRBV5-1 and TRBJ2-7; possible D gene TRBD1, 6 bases. Germline V gives CDR1 SGHRS, CDR2 YFSETQ. The CDR3 consists of 15 residues. The V end was cut by 0 bases, the J end by 2 bases, with 12 bases between.

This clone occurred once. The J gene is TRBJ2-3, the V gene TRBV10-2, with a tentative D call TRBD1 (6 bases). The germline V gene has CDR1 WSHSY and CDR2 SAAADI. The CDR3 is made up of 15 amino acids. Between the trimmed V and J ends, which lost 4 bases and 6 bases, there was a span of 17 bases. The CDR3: CASSGNRVSADTQYF. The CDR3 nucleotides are TGCGCCAGCAGTGGGAACAGGGTGTCAGCCGATACGCAGTATTTT.

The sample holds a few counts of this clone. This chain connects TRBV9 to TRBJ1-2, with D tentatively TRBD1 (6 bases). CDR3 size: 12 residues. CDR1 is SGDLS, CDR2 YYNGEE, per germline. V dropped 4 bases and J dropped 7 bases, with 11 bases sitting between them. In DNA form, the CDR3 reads TGTGCCAGCAGCCTACAGGGATCTGGCTACACCTTC. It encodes CASSLQGSGYTF. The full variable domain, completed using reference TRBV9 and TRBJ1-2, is DSGVTQTPKHLITATGQRVTLRCSPRSGDLSVYWYQQSLDQGLQFLIQYYNGEERAKGNILERFSAQQFPDLHSELNLSSLELGDSALYFCASSLQGSGYTFGSGTRLTVV.

DNA of the CDR3: TGTGCCAGCAGCGCATACAGGGAACTCTCCTACAATGAGCAGTTCTTC. Translation: CASSAYRELSYNEQFF. The chain has TRBV5-5 and TRBJ2-1; TRBD1 might be the D (6 bases). Trimming stripped 4 bases from V and 0 bases from J, with 14 bases between. The germline gives CDR1 SGHKS, CDR2 YYEKEE (reference sequence). The length of the CDR3 is 16 residues.

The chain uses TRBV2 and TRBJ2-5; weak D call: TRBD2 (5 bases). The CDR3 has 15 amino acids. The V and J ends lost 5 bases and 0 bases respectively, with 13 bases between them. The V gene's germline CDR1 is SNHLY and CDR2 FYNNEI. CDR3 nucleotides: TGTGCCAGCAGTCTGACGGGATTGTACCAAGAGACCCAGTACTTC. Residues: CASSLTGLYQETQYF.

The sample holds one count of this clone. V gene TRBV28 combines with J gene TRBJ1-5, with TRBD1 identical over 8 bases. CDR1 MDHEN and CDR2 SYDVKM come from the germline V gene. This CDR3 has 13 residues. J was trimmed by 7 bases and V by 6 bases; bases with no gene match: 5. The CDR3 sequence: CASRPDRVQPQHF. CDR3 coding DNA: TGTGCCAGCAGGCCGGACAGGGTGCAGCCCCAGCATTTT.

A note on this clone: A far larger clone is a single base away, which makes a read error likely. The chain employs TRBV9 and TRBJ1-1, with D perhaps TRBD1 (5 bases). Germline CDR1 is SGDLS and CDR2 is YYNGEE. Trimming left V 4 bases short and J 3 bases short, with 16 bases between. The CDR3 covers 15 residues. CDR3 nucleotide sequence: TGTGCCAGCAGCCCTAGCGGGGACCAGGACACTGAAGCTTTCTTT. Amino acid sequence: CASSPSGDQDTEAFF. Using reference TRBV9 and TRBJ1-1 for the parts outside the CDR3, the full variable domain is DSGVTQTPKHLITATGQRVTLRCSPRSGDLSVYWYQQSLDQGLQFLIQYYNGEERAKGNILERFSAQQFPDLHSELNLSSLELGDSALYFCASSPSGDQDTEAFFGQGTRLTVV.

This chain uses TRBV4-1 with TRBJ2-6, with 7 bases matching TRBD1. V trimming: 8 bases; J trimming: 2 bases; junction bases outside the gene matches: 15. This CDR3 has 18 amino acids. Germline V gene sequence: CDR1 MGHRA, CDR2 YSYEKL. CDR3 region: CASRYDQVTGTGANVLTF. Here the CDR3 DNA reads TGCGCCAGCCGTTACGATCAGGTGACAGGGACTGGGGCCAACGTCCTGACTTTC.

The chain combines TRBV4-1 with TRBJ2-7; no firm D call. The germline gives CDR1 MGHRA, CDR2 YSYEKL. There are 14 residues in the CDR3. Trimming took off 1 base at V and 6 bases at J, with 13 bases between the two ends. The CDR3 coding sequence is TGCGCCAGCAGCCAAGTAGGAAGCCTTCGCGAGCAGTACTTC. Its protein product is CASSQVGSLREQYF.

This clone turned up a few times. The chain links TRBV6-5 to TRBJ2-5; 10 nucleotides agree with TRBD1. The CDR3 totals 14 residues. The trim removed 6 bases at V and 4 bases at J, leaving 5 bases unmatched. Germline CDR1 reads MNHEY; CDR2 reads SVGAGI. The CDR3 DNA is TGTGCCAGCAGGGGACAGGGGAGTGGAGAGACCCAGTACTTC. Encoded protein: CASRGQGSGETQYF.

The CDR3 DNA reads as TGTGCCAGCAGTGAAATTGGGCGGGGGAGCACTGAAGCTTTCTTT. Translated: CASSEIGRGSTEAFF. This chain uses TRBV6-1 with TRBJ1-1; TRBD1 might be the D (5 bases). CDR3 size: 15 residues. V gave up 2 bases and J gave up 4 bases, with 14 bases separating them. Germline loops: CDR1 MNHNS, CDR2 SASEGT.

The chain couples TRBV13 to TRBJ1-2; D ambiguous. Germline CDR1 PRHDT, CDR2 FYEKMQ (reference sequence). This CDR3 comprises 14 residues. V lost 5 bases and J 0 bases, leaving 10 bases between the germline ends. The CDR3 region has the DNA TGTGCCAGCAGCGCAGACCTAGCTAACTATGGCTACACCTTC. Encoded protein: CASSADLANYGYTF.

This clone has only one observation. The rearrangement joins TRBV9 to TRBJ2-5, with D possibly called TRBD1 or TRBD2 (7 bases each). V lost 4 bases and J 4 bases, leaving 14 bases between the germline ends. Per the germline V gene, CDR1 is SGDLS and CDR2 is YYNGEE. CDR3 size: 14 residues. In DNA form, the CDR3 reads TGTGCCAGCAGCCCGACAGGGAGGGTAGAGACCCAGTACTTC. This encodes CASSPTGRVETQYF.

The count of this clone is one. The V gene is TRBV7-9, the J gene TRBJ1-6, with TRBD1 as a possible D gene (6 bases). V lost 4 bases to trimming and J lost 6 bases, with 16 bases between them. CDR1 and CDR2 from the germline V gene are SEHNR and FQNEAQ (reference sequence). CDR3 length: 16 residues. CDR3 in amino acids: CASSWTSTGTNSPLHF. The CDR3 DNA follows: TGTGCCAGCAGCTGGACGTCGACAGGAACTAATTCACCCCTCCACTTT.

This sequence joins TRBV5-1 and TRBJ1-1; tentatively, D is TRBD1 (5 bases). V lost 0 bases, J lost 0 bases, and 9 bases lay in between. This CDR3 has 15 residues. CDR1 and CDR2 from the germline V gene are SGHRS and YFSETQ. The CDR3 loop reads CASSLGQPMNTEAFF. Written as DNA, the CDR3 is TGCGCCAGCAGCTTGGGACAGCCCATGAACACTGAAGCTTTCTTT.

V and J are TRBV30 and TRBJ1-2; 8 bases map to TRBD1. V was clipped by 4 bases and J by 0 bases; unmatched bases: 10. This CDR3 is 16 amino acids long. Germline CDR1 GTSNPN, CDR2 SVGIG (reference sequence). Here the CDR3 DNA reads TGTGCCTGGACCCTGACAGGGGAGGCCCCTAACTATGGCTACACCTTC. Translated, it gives CAWTLTGEAPNYGYTF.

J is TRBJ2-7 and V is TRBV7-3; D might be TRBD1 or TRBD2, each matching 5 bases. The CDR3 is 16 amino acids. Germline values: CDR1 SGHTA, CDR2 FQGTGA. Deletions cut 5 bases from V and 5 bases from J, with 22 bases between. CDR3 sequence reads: CASSVLPGTPMHEQYF. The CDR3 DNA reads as TGTGCCAGCAGCGTACTCCCCGGGACCCCGATGCACGAGCAGTACTTC.

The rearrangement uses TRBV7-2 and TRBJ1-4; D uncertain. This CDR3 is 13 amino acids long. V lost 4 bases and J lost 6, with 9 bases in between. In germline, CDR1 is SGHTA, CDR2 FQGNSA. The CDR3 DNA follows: TGTGCCAGCAGCTCAAGACTGGATGAAAAACTGTTTTTT. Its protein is CASSSRLDEKLFF.

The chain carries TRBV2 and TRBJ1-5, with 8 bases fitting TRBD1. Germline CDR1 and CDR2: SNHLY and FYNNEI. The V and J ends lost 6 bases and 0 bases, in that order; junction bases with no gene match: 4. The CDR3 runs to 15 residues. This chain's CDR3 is CASRAGGGSNQPQHF. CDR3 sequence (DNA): TGTGCCAGCAGGGCAGGGGGCGGTAGCAATCAGCCCCAGCATTTT.

The CDR3 spells CASSWSGGNTEAFF. The CDR3 bases are TGCGCCAGCAGCTGGTCAGGGGGCAATACTGAAGCTTTCTTT. The genes are TRBV5-1 and TRBJ1-1, with TRBD1 matching 8 bases. CDR3 length: 14 amino acids. Looked up from germline, CDR1 is SGHRS and CDR2 is YFSETQ. V was pared by 3 bases and J by 5 bases, with 6 bases of the junction left unmatched.

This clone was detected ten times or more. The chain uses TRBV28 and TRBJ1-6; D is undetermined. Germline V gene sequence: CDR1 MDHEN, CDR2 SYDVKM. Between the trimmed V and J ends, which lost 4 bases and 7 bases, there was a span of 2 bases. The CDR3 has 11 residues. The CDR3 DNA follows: TGTGCCAGCAGTTCGAATTCACCCCTCCACTTT. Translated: CASSSNSPLHF.

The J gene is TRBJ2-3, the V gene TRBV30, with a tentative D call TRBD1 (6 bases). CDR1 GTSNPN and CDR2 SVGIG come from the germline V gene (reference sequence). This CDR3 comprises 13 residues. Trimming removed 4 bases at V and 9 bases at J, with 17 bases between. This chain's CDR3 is CAWTDSDSRTQYF. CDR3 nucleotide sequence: TGTGCCTGGACCGACTCGGACAGTCGGACGCAGTATTTT.

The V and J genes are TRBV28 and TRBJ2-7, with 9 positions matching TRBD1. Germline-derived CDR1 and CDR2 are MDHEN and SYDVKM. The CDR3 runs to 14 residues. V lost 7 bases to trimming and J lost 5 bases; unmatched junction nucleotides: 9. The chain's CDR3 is CASTVTGGPHEQYF. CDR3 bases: TGTGCCAGCACCGTGACAGGGGGTCCCCACGAGCAGTACTTC. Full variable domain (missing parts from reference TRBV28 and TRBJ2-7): DVKVTQSSRYLVKRTGEKVFLECVQDMDHENMFWYRQDPGLGLRLIYFSYDVKMKEKGDIPEGYSVSREKKERFSLILESASTNQTSMYLCASTVTGGPHEQYFGPGTRLTVT.

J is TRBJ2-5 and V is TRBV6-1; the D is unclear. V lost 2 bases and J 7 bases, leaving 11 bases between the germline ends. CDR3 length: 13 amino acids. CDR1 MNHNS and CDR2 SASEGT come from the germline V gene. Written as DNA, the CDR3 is TGTGCCAGCAGTGAACAAGGGTTTGGGACCCAGTACTTC. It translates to CASSEQGFGTQYF.

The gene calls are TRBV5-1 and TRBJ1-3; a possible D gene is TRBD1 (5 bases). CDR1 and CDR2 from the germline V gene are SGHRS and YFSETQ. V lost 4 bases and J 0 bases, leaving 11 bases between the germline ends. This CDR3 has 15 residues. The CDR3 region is CASSDIQGSGNTIYF. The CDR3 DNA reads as TGCGCCAGCAGCGATATCCAGGGCTCTGGAAACACCATATATTTT.

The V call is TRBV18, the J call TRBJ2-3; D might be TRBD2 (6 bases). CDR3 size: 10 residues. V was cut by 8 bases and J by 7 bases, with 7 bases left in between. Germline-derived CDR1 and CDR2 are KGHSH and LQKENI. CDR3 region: CASRGNTQYF. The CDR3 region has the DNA TGTGCCAGCCGGGGGAATACGCAGTATTTT. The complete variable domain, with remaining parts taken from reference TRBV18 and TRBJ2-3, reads NAGVMQNPRHLVRRRGQEARLRCSPMKGHSHVYWYRQLPEEGLKFMVYLQKENIIDESGMPKERFSAEFPKEGPSILRIQQVVRGDSAAYFCASRGNTQYFGPGTRLTVL.

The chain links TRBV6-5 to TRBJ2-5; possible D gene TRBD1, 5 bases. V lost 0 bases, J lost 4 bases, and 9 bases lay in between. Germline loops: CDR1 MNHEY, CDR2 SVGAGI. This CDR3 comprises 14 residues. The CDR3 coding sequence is TGTGCCAGCAGTTACTCGAACCAGGGAGAGACCCAGTACTTC. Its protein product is CASSYSNQGETQYF.